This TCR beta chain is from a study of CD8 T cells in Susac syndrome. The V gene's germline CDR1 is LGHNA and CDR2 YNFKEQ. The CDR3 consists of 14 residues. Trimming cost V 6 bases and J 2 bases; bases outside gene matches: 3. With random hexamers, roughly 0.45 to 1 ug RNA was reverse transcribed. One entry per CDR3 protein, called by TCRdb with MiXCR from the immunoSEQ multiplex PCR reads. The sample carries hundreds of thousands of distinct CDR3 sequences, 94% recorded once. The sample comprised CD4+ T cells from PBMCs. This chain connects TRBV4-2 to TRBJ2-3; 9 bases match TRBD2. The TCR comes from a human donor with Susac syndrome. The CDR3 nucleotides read TGTGCCAGCAGACCGGGACTAGCCACAGATACGCAGTATTTT. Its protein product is CASRPGLATDTQYF.